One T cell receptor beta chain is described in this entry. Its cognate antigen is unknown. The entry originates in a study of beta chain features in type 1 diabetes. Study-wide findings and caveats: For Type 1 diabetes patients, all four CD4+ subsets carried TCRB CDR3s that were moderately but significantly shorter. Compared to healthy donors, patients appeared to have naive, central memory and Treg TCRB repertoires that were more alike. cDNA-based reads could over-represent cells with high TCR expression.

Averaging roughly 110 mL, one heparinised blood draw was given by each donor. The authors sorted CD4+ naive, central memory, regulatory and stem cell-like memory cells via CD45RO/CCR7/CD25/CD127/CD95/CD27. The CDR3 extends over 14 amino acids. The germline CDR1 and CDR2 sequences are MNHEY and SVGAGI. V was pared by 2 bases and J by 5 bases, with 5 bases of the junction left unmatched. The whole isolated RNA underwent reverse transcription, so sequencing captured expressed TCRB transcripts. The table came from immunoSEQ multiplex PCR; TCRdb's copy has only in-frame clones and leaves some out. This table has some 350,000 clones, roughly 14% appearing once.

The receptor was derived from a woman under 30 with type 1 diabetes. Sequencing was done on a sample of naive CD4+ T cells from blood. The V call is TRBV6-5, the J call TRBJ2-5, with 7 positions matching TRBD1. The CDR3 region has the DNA TGTGCCAGCAGTTACCTCCAGGGGGATGAGACCCAGTACTTC. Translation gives CASSYLQGDETQYF.